This T cell receptor beta chain emerged from a study of identical twins. CDR1 LGHDT and CDR2 YNNKEL come from the germline V gene (reference sequence). The junction had 5 bases not matched to a gene; V was cut back by 3 bases and J by 5 bases. The CDR3 is 15 amino acids. This clonotype was picked up many times. In TCRdb, the 5' RACE reads were re-called with MiXCR into one record per CDR3 protein. In the table there are 310,000 or so distinct CDR3 sequences, about 8.3% of which are singletons. This sample also belongs to another study, concerning yellow fever vaccine responses in identical twins.

This receptor was taken from a woman between 18 and 30 years old in good health. Sequences were obtained from memory (CD45RO+) T cells sorted from blood. The rearrangement links TRBV3-1 to TRBJ1-4; TRBD1 matches 8 bases. The CDR3 here is CASSHDRGVNEKLFF. The CDR3 DNA reads TGTGCCAGCAGCCACGACAGGGGCGTAAATGAAAAACTGTTTTTT.